The TCR beta chain described here comes from a study of STAT5B mutations in CD4+ large granular lymphocyte leukemia. About the study: Among healthy controls, a particular HLA allele went with more CDR3 'QG' motifs.

Germline V gene data show CDR1 as SGHRS and CDR2 as YFSETQ. The CDR3 is made up of 17 amino acids. Trimming removed 3 bases from V and 2 bases from J; junction bases left unmatched: 13. In the case of this clone: The antigen is undetermined.

Some clones are missing from TCRdb's copy, which holds only in-frame ones; the method was immunoSEQ multiplex PCR. The table lists around 50,000 clones, approximately 84% of them singletons. Study results and caveats: Main leukemic clonotypes were patient-specific, but roughly 25% appeared at low frequency elsewhere. Higher CD4+ than CD8+ T-LGLL clonality might reflect small sample size. Without putative leukemic clones, patient CD4-sorted repertoires remained more clonal than healthy CD4+ repertoires.

The V and J genes are TRBV5-1 and TRBJ2-7, with 8 bases identical to TRBD1. The receptor was isolated from a human donor in good health. Sequencing used CD4+ T cells from blood buffy coats. CDR3 loop: CASSSTIGTGRAYEQYF. In DNA form, the CDR3 reads TGCGCCAGCAGCTCCACCATAGGGACAGGACGCGCCTACGAGCAGTACTTC.